The clone carrying this T cell receptor beta chain showed up just a few times. Its antigen is currently unknown. This sample is drawn from a study of T-cell memory formation after mild COVID-19. General study findings and limits: Several responding clones turned up in pre-infection memory, indicating that cross-reactive memory may have taken part. Clones that got smaller from day 15 to 85 had even CD4/CD8, while clones growing later tipped toward CD4+.

Constant-segment primers served in 5'RACE that generated TCR alpha and TCR beta cDNA libraries bearing sample barcodes and UMIs. TCRdb independently ran MiXCR on the 5' RACE reads; one entry per CDR3 protein. Counted here are a few hundred thousand distinct CDR3 sequences, around 20% occurring once; the ten biggest clones make up around 23%. The receptor was isolated from a man between 18 and 35 years old who had mild COVID-19 (a few samples of this study predate the infection). Cell type and time point are not known. Sequenced input: PBMCs or a T cell subset sorted from them (not recorded which).

The CDR3 bases are TGTGCTAGTGGTTTGGGGACCTCCGGAGGAGATACGCAGTATTTT. It encodes CASGLGTSGGDTQYF. This chain joins TRBV12-5 and TRBJ2-3; a weak D match, TRBD2 (5 bases). V gave up 1 base and J gave up 5 bases, with 13 bases separating them. The length of the CDR3 is 15 residues. Per the germline V gene, CDR1 is LGHNT and CDR2 is FRNRAP.